Each of the 22 T cell receptor beta chains below was sequenced from the same sample in a study of CD8 T cells in ankylosing spondylitis (TCRdb year 2017). Study-wide conclusions, independent of this receptor: Blood from ankylosing spondylitis patients appeared to be characterized by a TCR beta motif made up of under ten highly homologous amino acid variants.

Library prep was done by 5' RACE. Sequencing used an Illumina HiSeq 2500. The public reads were run again by TCRdb, first through fastp at Q25 and then through MiXCR, and only productive beta chains were kept. Each entry is one CDR3 protein sequence, shown with its most common DNA and genes. The sample contains approximately 300,000 distinct CDR3 sequences, 7% to 9% of them found a single time. The ten largest clones capture approximately 15% of the sample. The antigens of these receptors remain unknown. The source material was blood, either unsorted or a sorted T cell fraction (not recorded which). Receptor source: a male donor with ankylosing spondylitis.

This clonotype came up many times. The rearrangement uses TRBV29-1 and TRBJ1-6, with a weak D call TRBD1 (5 bases). V lost 5 bases, J lost 10 bases, and 18 bases lay in between. The CDR3 runs 14 residues. CDR1 is SQVTM and CDR2 is ANQGSEA in the germline V gene. CDR3 loop: CSVRDTGQGSPLHF. The CDR3 DNA is TGCAGCGTTCGTGATACGGGGCAGGGATCACCCCTCCACTTT.

This chain links TRBV7-3 with TRBJ2-3, with D perhaps matching TRBD1 (6 bases). This CDR3 has 13 residues. Germline CDR1 and CDR2: SGHTA and FQGTGA. V gave up 5 bases and J gave up 4 bases, with 10 bases separating them. CDR3 amino acids: CASSERGSDTQYF. DNA of the CDR3: TGTGCCAGCAGCGAAAGGGGGTCAGATACGCAGTATTTT.

This clonotype has a count of ten or more. The rearrangement uses TRBV5-1 and TRBJ2-7; D gene uncertain. The V end lost 0 bases, the J end lost 2 bases, and 12 bases lay between the germline ends. The V gene's germline CDR1 is SGHRS and CDR2 YFSETQ. The CDR3 has 15 amino acids. The CDR3 bases are TGCGCCAGCAGCTTGGTCGGGCAACACCCCTACGAGCAGTACTTC. It encodes CASSLVGQHPYEQYF.

This clonotype appeared many times. The V gene is TRBV29-1, the J gene TRBJ2-1; maybe TRBD2 (5 bases). Germline-derived CDR1 and CDR2 are SQVTM and ANQGSEA. The CDR3 contains 11 residues. Trimming took off 3 bases at V and 7 bases at J, with 7 bases between the two ends. DNA of the CDR3: TGCAGCGTTGAGGAGGCTAATGAGCAGTTCTTC. Its protein product is CSVEEANEQFF.

V usage is TRBV3-1 and J usage is TRBJ2-1, with no clear D. CDR1 is LGHDT and CDR2 is YNNKEL in the germline V gene (reference sequence). The CDR3 loop spans 13 amino acids. Between the trimmed V and J ends, which lost 3 bases and 6 bases, there was a span of 9 bases. CDR3 nucleotides: TGTGCCAGCAGCCATGCGACCCCCAATGAGCAGTTCTTC. Protein product: CASSHATPNEQFF.

The sample holds a few counts of this clonotype. The chain is built from TRBV20-1 and TRBJ1-2, with D uncertain. This CDR3 comprises 14 residues. Germline V gene sequence: CDR1 DFQATT, CDR2 SNEGSKA (reference sequence). V was shortened by 2 bases and J by 0 bases, with 10 bases between the two germline ends. CDR3: CSARKAATNYGYTF. In nucleotides, the CDR3 is TGCAGTGCTAGAAAGGCAGCCACTAACTATGGCTACACCTTC.

The gene calls are TRBV3-1 and TRBJ2-1; 12 bases match TRBD2. V lost 7 bases and J lost 3; bases outside the gene matches: 16. Germline loops: CDR1 LGHDT, CDR2 YNNKEL (reference sequence). This CDR3 spans 19 amino acids. CDR3 coding DNA: TGTGCCAGCACCAAGCAGGTCCGGACTAGCGGGAACATCTACAATGAGCAGTTCTTC. Translating gives CASTKQVRTSGNIYNEQFF.

This clonotype was found a few times. The rearrangement links TRBV10-3 to TRBJ2-3; TRBD1 might be the D (6 bases). V lost 4 bases and J lost 2, with 10 bases in between. Per germline, CDR1 ENHRY and CDR2 SYGVKD. The CDR3 is 14 amino acids. CDR3: CAISVTGFTDTQYF. CDR3 bases: TGTGCCATCAGTGTGACAGGCTTCACAGATACGCAGTATTTT.

V and J are TRBV15 and TRBJ1-1; possibly TRBD1 for D (5 bases). Germline CDR1 is LNHNV and CDR2 is YYDKDF (reference sequence). This CDR3 region has 14 residues. Trimming shortened V by 8 bases and J by 3 bases, and 16 bases separated the two germline ends. CDR3 residues: CATWGGDIDTEAFF. CDR3 DNA: TGTGCCACCTGGGGGGGGGATATCGACACTGAAGCTTTCTTT.

This clonotype was seen a handful of times. This may come from a read error, since a much larger clone is one base off. Written as DNA, the CDR3 is TGTGCCAGCAGGTTGGGCGGGAGCTCCTACAATGAGCAGTTCTTC. It specifies CASRLGGSSYNEQFF. The chain is built from TRBV2 and TRBJ2-1; 7 bases agree with TRBD2. CDR3 length: 15 amino acids. The V and J ends lost 6 bases and 0 bases, in that order; junction bases with no gene match: 5. Germline-derived CDR1 and CDR2 are SNHLY and FYNNEI. Using reference TRBV2 and TRBJ2-1 for the parts outside the CDR3, the full variable domain is EPEVTQTPSHQVTQMGQEVILRCVPISNHLYFYWYRQILGQKVEFLVSFYNNEISEKSEIFDDQFSVERPDGSNFTLKIRSTKLEDSAMYFCASRLGGSSYNEQFFGPGTRLTVL.

This clonotype was seen many times. V is TRBV30 and J is TRBJ2-1; D is perhaps TRBD1 (6 bases). This CDR3 has 13 residues. Germline V gene lookup returns CDR1 GTSNPN and CDR2 SVGIG (reference sequence). CDR3 protein: CRSGDPSYNEQFF. The CDR3 coding sequence is TGTAGGTCAGGGGACCCATCCTACAATGAGCAGTTCTTC.

This clonotype was counted between two and nine times. The J gene is TRBJ2-5, the V gene TRBV28; D could derive from TRBD1 or TRBD2 (5 bases each). V was trimmed by 4 bases and J by 5 bases, leaving 11 bases between them. The CDR3 has 13 amino acids. Germline values: CDR1 MDHEN, CDR2 SYDVKM. The chain's CDR3 is CASSWGNPETQYF. CDR3 nucleotide sequence: TGTGCCAGCAGTTGGGGGAATCCGGAGACCCAGTACTTC.

This clonotype was recorded a few times. The chain uses TRBV14 and TRBJ2-2; D ambiguous. CDR3 size: 16 residues. The germline V gene encodes CDR1 SGHDN and CDR2 FVKESK. V was cut by 7 bases and J by 0 bases, with 15 bases left in between. DNA for the CDR3: TGTGCCAGCAACTATCTTAGGACCTCGAACACCGGGGAGCTGTTTTTT. This translates into CASNYLRTSNTGELFF. The full variable domain, in which reference TRBV14 and TRBJ2-2 provide the parts outside the CDR3, is EAGVTQFPSHSVIEKGQTVTLRCDPISGHDNLYWYRRVMGKEIKFLLHFVKESKQDESGMPNNRFLAERTGGTYSTLKVQPAELEDSGVYFCASNYLRTSNTGELFFGEGSRLTVL.

The table lists this clonotype with a few counts. V gene TRBV18 combines with J gene TRBJ2-5; no reliable D call. CDR1 and CDR2 from the germline V gene are KGHSH and LQKENI. The CDR3 is 14 amino acids. V was trimmed by 6 bases and J by 5 bases, leaving 16 bases between them. Written as DNA, the CDR3 is TGTGCCAGCTCCCTCGATTGGCAATCGGAGACCCAGTACTTC. It is translated as CASSLDWQSETQYF.

This clonotype was observed at least ten times. The rearrangement joins TRBV20-1 to TRBJ2-2; the D gene is possibly TRBD2 (5 bases). Per the germline V gene, CDR1 is DFQATT and CDR2 is SNEGSKA (reference sequence). This CDR3 is built from 14 residues. The V end was cut by 1 base, the J end by 1 base, with 7 bases between. CDR3 nucleotide sequence: TGCAGTGCTAGAGCGGCGGGGAACACCGGGGAGCTGTTTTTT. Translating gives CSARAAGNTGELFF.

This clonotype occurred many times. The chain's CDR3 is CASSPQGAPQTGELFF. The CDR3 DNA reads as TGTGCCAGCAGCCCACAGGGGGCGCCGCAAACCGGGGAGCTGTTTTTT. The chain joins TRBV7-9 to TRBJ2-2; 9 positions agree with TRBD1. Trimming cost V 5 bases and J 5 bases; bases outside gene matches: 9. From germline, CDR1 is SEHNR and CDR2 FQNEAQ (reference sequence). This CDR3 has 16 residues.

The table lists this clonotype with many counts. The chain couples TRBV7-9 to TRBJ2-1; 9 nucleotides line up with TRBD2. The CDR3 is made up of 15 amino acids. CDR1 and CDR2 (germline): SEHNR, FQNEAQ (reference sequence). The V and J ends lost 5 bases and 8 bases, in that order; junction bases with no gene match: 10. The CDR3 here is CASSTYSGSWDEQFF. The CDR3, as DNA: TGTGCCAGCAGCACCTATAGCGGGAGCTGGGATGAGCAGTTCTTC.

The V gene is TRBV5-1, the J gene TRBJ2-1, with D possibly TRBD2 on 6 matching bases. The CDR3 is made up of 15 amino acids. Trimming left V 0 bases short and J 7 bases short, with 14 bases between. CDR1 and CDR2 (germline): SGHRS, YFSETQ. The DNA for the CDR3 is TGCGCCAGCAGCTTGGGGGGGGAGGTACTTAATGAGCAGTTCTTC. Translated, it gives CASSLGGEVLNEQFF.

Of note for this clonotype: This may be a read error: a much more frequent sequence differs by one nucleotide. No DNA is shown, since the ends of the CDR3 on it are uncertain; the CDR3 is the one TCRdb lists. This chain links TRBV29-1 with TRBJ1-2; the DNA was not used to check the table's D call, TRBD1. CDR1 and CDR2 (germline): SQVTM, ANQGSEA. The CDR3 region is 13 residues in length, termini included. This chain's CDR3 is CSVGQGTNYGNTF.

The CDR3 reads CSASPDRNEQFF. DNA of the CDR3: TGCAGTGCTAGCCCAGACAGGAATGAGCAGTTCTTC. The chain has TRBV20-1 and TRBJ2-1, with D possibly being TRBD1 (6 bases). The CDR3 length is 12 residues. V was shortened by 3 bases and J by 7 bases, with 10 bases between the two germline ends. Germline V CDR1 and CDR2: DFQATT, SNEGSKA (reference sequence).

This clonotype occurred many times. This chain joins TRBV5-1 and TRBJ2-1, with D perhaps being TRBD1 or TRBD2 (5 bases each). The CDR3 runs 14 residues. With 5 bases removed from V and 8 bases from J, the gap between germline ends came to 17 bases. Germline assignment: CDR1 SGHRS and CDR2 YFSETQ. The CDR3 DNA reads TGCGCCAGCAGAGCGGCAGTGGTGGGGGATGAGCAGTTCTTC. It specifies CASRAAVVGDEQFF.

This chain links TRBV5-6 with TRBJ2-7; D uncertain. CDR3 length equals 16 residues. The germline V gene has CDR1 SGHDT and CDR2 YYEEEE. Trimming left V 1 base short and J 2 bases short, with 16 bases between. The CDR3 nucleotides are TGTGCCAGCAGCTTGAGTAAACTGCACCCCCCCTACGAGCAGTACTTC. It yields the protein CASSLSKLHPPYEQYF.